Shown below are 16 T cell receptor beta chains from a single sample sequenced in a study of siplizumab effects on memory and regulatory T cells. The table came from immunoSEQ multiplex PCR; TCRdb's copy has only in-frame clones and leaves some out. The table lists fewer than 120,000 clones, about nine tenths of them singletons. Material: CD4+ T cells sorted from blood. These receptors all come from a human donor in good health.

This chain uses TRBV6-5 with TRBJ2-3; unclear D gene. V shed 6 bases and J shed 1 base, with 8 bases lying between them. CDR3 length: 13 amino acids. The germline gives CDR1 MNHEY, CDR2 SVGAGI. CDR3 in DNA: TGTGCCAGCAGAGGTGAGGGCACAGATACGCAGTATTTT. Amino acid sequence: CASRGEGTDTQYF.

J is TRBJ2-4 and V is TRBV25-1, with 7 bases that match TRBD2. V was pared by 3 bases and J by 9 bases, with 5 bases of the junction left unmatched. The germline V gene has CDR1 MGHDK and CDR2 SYGVNS. This CDR3 is built from 13 residues. CDR3 loop: CASSDPGEGIQYF. The CDR3, as DNA: TGTGCCAGCAGTGACCCCGGGGAGGGCATTCAGTACTTC.

This sequence joins TRBV5-8 and TRBJ2-7, with 8 bases aligning to TRBD1. The CDR3 runs to 17 residues. Germline values: CDR1 SGHTS, CDR2 YDEGEE. The junction had 12 bases not matched to a gene; V was cut back by 4 bases and J by 0 bases. The CDR3, as DNA: TGTGCCAGCAGCACGGCCCCCTCAGGGGGCGGCTCCTACGAGCAGTACTTC. Its translation is CASSTAPSGGGSYEQYF.

The table lists this clone with a count of one. V usage is TRBV2 and J usage is TRBJ2-5; 10 bases are shared with TRBD2. This CDR3 is 19 amino acids long. Losses at the gene ends were 5 bases for V and 1 base for J; bases not matched to a gene: 16. Germline CDR1 reads SNHLY; CDR2 reads FYNNEI. CDR3 amino acids: CASSTSGIAGGPLQETQYF. CDR3 nucleotides: TGTGCCAGCAGTACCTCTGGAATAGCGGGGGGCCCCCTCCAAGAGACCCAGTACTTC.

The chain has TRBV18 and TRBJ2-3; D is unclear. CDR1 is KGHSH, CDR2 LQKENI, per germline. The CDR3 runs 14 residues. Between the trimmed V and J ends, which lost 1 base and 3 bases, there was a span of 8 bases. CDR3 DNA sequence: TGTGCCAGCTCACCACAGAAAGGGACAGATACGCAGTATTTT. Encoded protein: CASSPQKGTDTQYF. Full variable domain (missing parts from reference TRBV18 and TRBJ2-3): NAGVMQNPRHLVRRRGQEARLRCSPMKGHSHVYWYRQLPEEGLKFMVYLQKENIIDESGMPKERFSAEFPKEGPSILRIQQVVRGDSAAYFCASSPQKGTDTQYFGPGTRLTVL.

This clone showed up just once. The chain recombines TRBV5-1 with TRBJ2-5, with unresolved D. V was cut by 0 bases and J by 5 bases, with 8 bases left in between. The CDR3 length is 13 residues. The germline V gene encodes CDR1 SGHRS and CDR2 YFSETQ. The CDR3 reads CASSLDSGETQYF. The CDR3 DNA is TGCGCCAGCAGCTTGGACAGTGGGGAGACCCAGTACTTC.

This rearrangement joins TRBV6-6 to TRBJ2-3, with 7 bases lining up with TRBD1. V was clipped by 10 bases and J by 0 bases; unmatched bases: 4. This CDR3 has 13 residues. The germline CDR1 and CDR2 sequences are MNHNY and SVGAGI (reference sequence). The CDR3 DNA reads TGTGCCATTCAACAGGGGAGCACAGATACGCAGTATTTT. Amino acid sequence: CAIQQGSTDTQYF.

The chain is built from TRBV27 and TRBJ1-6; no definite D call. Germline loops: CDR1 MNHEY, CDR2 SMNVEV (reference sequence). The CDR3 is 14 residues long. V lost 2 bases, J lost 13 bases, and 15 bases lay in between. CDR3 protein: CASSLPQTRSPLHF. The CDR3 coding sequence is TGTGCCAGCAGTTTACCACAAACCCGGTCTCCCCTCCACTTT.

The chain combines TRBV5-1 with TRBJ1-6; D is undetermined. Germline lookup yields CDR1 SGHRS and CDR2 YFSETQ. Trimming left V 6 bases short and J 8 bases short, with 12 bases between. The CDR3 contains 13 residues. In DNA, the CDR3 is TGCGCCAGCACCGATAATACAGATTCACCCCTCCACTTT. Translating gives CASTDNTDSPLHF.

The chain links TRBV18 to TRBJ2-3; D may be TRBD2 (5 bases). V was pared by 3 bases and J by 0 bases, with 13 bases between. This CDR3 contains 16 residues. Germline V gives CDR1 KGHSH, CDR2 LQKENI. CDR3 sequence: CASSPSLAASTDTQYF. As DNA, the CDR3 is TGTGCCAGCTCACCGTCTCTAGCTGCAAGCACAGATACGCAGTATTTT.

This rearrangement joins TRBV25-1 to TRBJ2-5; TRBD2 matches 10 bases. The CDR3 spans 15 residues. Germline CDR1 and CDR2: MGHDK and SYGVNS. J lost 5 bases, V lost 1 base, and 4 bases had no gene match. CDR3 amino acids: CASSESLAGGETQYF. For the CDR3, the DNA is TGTGCCAGCAGTGAATCATTAGCGGGAGGTGAGACCCAGTACTTC.

The chain has TRBV25-1 and TRBJ2-1; 9 bases agree with TRBD2. CDR3 length: 14 residues. The J segment lost 8 bases and the V segment lost 3 bases, leaving 5 bases of the junction unmatched. CDR1 and CDR2 (germline): MGHDK, SYGVNS. The CDR3 nucleotides are TGTGCCAGCAGTGAGCGGGAGGGCCGCTATGAGCAGTTCTTC. Protein sequence: CASSEREGRYEQFF. Looking up the rest from reference TRBV25-1 and TRBJ2-1 gives the full variable domain: EADIYQTPRYLVIGTGKKITLECSQTMGHDKMYWYQQDPGMELHLIHYSYGVNSTEKGDLSSESTVSRIRTEHFPLTLESARPSHTSQYLCASSEREGRYEQFFGPGTRLTVL.

This CDR3 is CASSQDSGRSYNSPLHF. The CDR3 nucleotides read TGCGCCAGCAGCCAAGATTCGGGCAGGTCATATAATTCACCCCTCCACTTT. This chain links TRBV4-1 with TRBJ1-6; D gene unclear. The CDR3 sequence is 17 residues long. Per the germline V gene, CDR1 is MGHRA and CDR2 is YSYEKL. Trimming left V 0 bases short and J 4 bases short, with 13 bases between.

The chain has TRBV6-5 and TRBJ1-2; no definite D call. CDR1 and CDR2 (germline): MNHEY, SVGAGI. Trimming stripped 4 bases from V and 5 bases from J, with 14 bases between. CDR3 length: 14 amino acids. The CDR3 DNA reads TGTGCCAGCAGTTTAGGGTTATCTTTATATGGCTACACCTTC. Protein sequence: CASSLGLSLYGYTF.

The chain couples TRBV7-9 to TRBJ1-2, with 7 nucleotides matching TRBD1. Germline lookup yields CDR1 SEHNR and CDR2 FQNEAQ (reference sequence). J gave up 4 bases and V 1 base, and 6 bases lay outside the gene matches. There are 15 residues in the CDR3. Here the CDR3 reads CASSLGDRGGYGYTF. CDR3 bases: TGTGCCAGCAGCTTAGGGGACAGAGGAGGCTATGGCTACACCTTC.

The rearrangement uses TRBV29-1 and TRBJ2-3; D possibly corresponds to TRBD2 (6 bases). V dropped 7 bases and J dropped 6 bases, with 14 bases sitting between them. The CDR3 runs 12 residues. Germline CDR1 SQVTM, CDR2 ANQGSEA. The CDR3 spells CSAGGSRDTQYF. Here the CDR3 DNA reads TGCAGCGCTGGGGGGAGCAGGGATACGCAGTATTTT.